This T cell receptor (beta chain) appears in the sequencing data of a study of blood T cell repertoires in COVID-19. The CDR3 loop spans 13 amino acids. V lost 4 bases and J lost 3; bases outside the gene matches: 1. This clone was detected once. TCRdb keeps only in-frame clones here, not all; method: immunoSEQ multiplex PCR. The sample lists just over 150,000 clones, around 91% occurring once. The sequenced material came from peripheral blood. The clonotype originates from a woman in her thirties or forties with acute or convalescent COVID-19. The chain couples TRBV12-3 or TRBV12-4 to TRBJ1-2, with 8 positions matching TRBD1. As DNA, the CDR3 is TGTGCCAGCAGTTCGGGACAGGACTATGGCTACACCTTC. Protein product: CASSSGQDYGYTF.